A selection of T cell receptor beta chains follows, all from one sample in a study of spatial heterogeneity in lung cancer. TCRdb passed the 5' RACE reads through MiXCR, listing each CDR3 protein once. The profile shows roughly 82,000 distinct CDR3 sequences, roughly 12% of them singletons. The specimen was PBMCs, collected at surgery. The receptors were gathered from a male donor with early-stage non-small cell lung cancer. Each CDR3 is given with its conserved first and last residue. A D gene is named only where the DNA matches it firmly. Size tells how often a clone was seen (once, few, many) or the class of an expanded clone, and some rows leave it out.

cdr3_length	v_call	j_call	d_call	clone_size	cdr3_nt	cdr3_aa
15	TRBV12-3/TRBV12-4	TRBJ1-5	.	.	TGTGCCAGCAGTAGCGGACCGGGGGGCAATCAGCCCCAGCATTTT	CASSSGPGGNQPQHF
16	TRBV11-2	TRBJ1-4	.	many	TGTGCCAGCAGCATCGAGTCGGGCTTGTTTAATGAAAAACTGTTTTTT	CASSIESGLFNEKLFF
14	TRBV18	TRBJ1-1	.	many	TGTGCCAGCTCACCCCGAGCCTTGGACACTGAAGCTTTCTTT	CASSPRALDTEAFF
13	TRBV7-8	TRBJ1-1	.	many	TGTGCCAGCAGCTTCGGCCGGGACGGTGAAGCTTTCTTT	CASSFGRDGEAFF
15	TRBV5-1	TRBJ2-3	TRBD1	few	TGCGCCAGCAGCGGCGGACAGGGGGCCGGAGATACGCAGTATTTT	CASSGGQGAGDTQYF
13	TRBV6-2/TRBV6-3	TRBJ2-1	.	.	TGTGCCAGCGAAGGGTTCTGGAACAATGAGCAGTTCTTC	CASEGFWNNEQFF
14	TRBV24-1	TRBJ2-5	.	few	TGTGCCACCAGTGGGGCAACTCCCCAAGAGACCCAGTACTTC	CATSGATPQETQYF
14	TRBV5-1	TRBJ2-7	.	.	TGCGCCAGTAGACAGGATGTTGGATCCTACGAGCAGTACTTC	CASRQDVGSYEQYF
13	TRBV20-1	TRBJ2-7	TRBD2	many	TGCAGTGCTTCCGGGACTAGGGGCTACGAGCAGTACTTC	CSASGTRGYEQYF
17	TRBV20-1	TRBJ2-1	TRBD2	many	TGCAGTGCCCTAGCGAGCGGGAGGTACTACTCCTACAATGAGCAGTTCTTC	CSALASGRYYSYNEQFF
17	TRBV4-1	TRBJ1-6	.	.	TGCGCCAGCAGCCAAGAATCAGGGACCTCCTATAATTCACCCCTCCACTTT	CASSQESGTSYNSPLHF
11	TRBV29-1	TRBJ2-1	.	.	TGCAGCGTCCCGGACCCAAATGAGCAGTTCTTC	CSVPDPNEQFF
12	TRBV18	TRBJ2-3	.	.	TGTGCCAGCTCACCGGACACAGATACGCAGTATTTT	CASSPDTDTQYF
12	TRBV7-9	TRBJ1-5	.	few	TGTGCCAGCAGTTGGGGGGATCAGCCCCAGCATTTT	CASSWGDQPQHF
13	TRBV29-1	TRBJ2-7	TRBD2	.	TGCAGCGTGACTAGCGGCCGCTCCTACGAGCAGTACTTC	CSVTSGRSYEQYF
16	TRBV7-9	TRBJ1-1	.	few	TGTGCCAGCAGCTTCCCCCCGGCGGACGGCTACACTGAAGCTTTCTTT	CASSFPPADGYTEAFF
13	TRBV6-1	TRBJ1-6	.	few	TGTGCCAGCAGCCCCCAGAACTTTGCGCCCCTCCACTTT	CASSPQNFAPLHF
14	TRBV7-9	TRBJ1-3	.	.	TGTGCCAGCACCCCAGGGATCTCTGGAAACACCATATATTTT	CASTPGISGNTIYF
14	TRBV19	TRBJ1-1	.	few	TGTGCCAGTAGTATTAGGAGGGACAACACTGAAGCTTTCTTT	CASSIRRDNTEAFF
14	TRBV7-9	TRBJ2-7	.	few	TGTGCCAGCAGCCCGCGAGGGAAACTCTACGAGCAGTACTTC	CASSPRGKLYEQYF
13	TRBV6-2/TRBV6-3	TRBJ1-4	TRBD1	few	TGTGCCAGCAGCCGGGACAGGGGTGAAAAACTGTTTTTT	CASSRDRGEKLFF
18	TRBV5-5	TRBJ2-6	.	few	TGTGCCAGCAGCTTGGCGGCAGGGCTTTCCTCTGGGGCCAACGTCCTGACTTTC	CASSLAAGLSSGANVLTF
15	TRBV6-5	TRBJ1-6	.	.	TGTGCCAGCAGTTACACCCCACCAGATGGTTCACCCCTCCACTTT	CASSYTPPDGSPLHF
16	TRBV7-2	TRBJ2-3	TRBD2	.	TGTGCCAGCAGCTCCAAAAGCGGGAAGGGCACAGATACGCAGTATTTT	CASSSKSGKGTDTQYF
18	TRBV7-2	TRBJ2-5	TRBD2	.	TGTGCCAGCAGCCTTCGGACTAGCGGGAGAGTGTTCCAAGAGACCCAGTACTTC	CASSLRTSGRVFQETQYF
13	TRBV29-1	TRBJ2-2	.	many	TGCAGCGCCCGACAGGCGAACACCGGGGAGCTGTTTTTT	CSARQANTGELFF
17	TRBV11-2	TRBJ2-7	TRBD1	many	TGTGCCAGCAGCGCCCCTTTCCGGGACAGTTTGTCCTACGAGCAGTACTTC	CASSAPFRDSLSYEQYF
18	TRBV2	TRBJ1-3	.	.	TGTGCCAGCAGTGAGAAACAGGCCCTAATCTCCTCTGGAAACACCATATATTTT	CASSEKQALISSGNTIYF
14	TRBV5-1	TRBJ1-1	.	.	TGCGCCAGCAGCTTAAAAGACAGCGAGGGTGAAGCTTTCTTT	CASSLKDSEGEAFF
14	TRBV20-1	TRBJ2-3	.	.	TGCAGTGCTAGACCCATGACTAGCACAGATACGCAGTATTTT	CSARPMTSTDTQYF
16	TRBV7-2	TRBJ2-2	.	few	TGTGCCAGCAGGAGGACAACCATCGCGAACACCGGGGAGCTGTTTTTT	CASRRTTIANTGELFF
13	TRBV29-1	TRBJ2-1	.	few	TGCAGCGTTGAAGCCCTACGAGACAATGAGCAGTTCTTC	CSVEALRDNEQFF
16	TRBV13	TRBJ2-1	TRBD2	many	TGTGCCAGCAGCTTAGGCGCACTAGCGGGGATCAATGAGCAGTTCTTC	CASSLGALAGINEQFF
13	TRBV20-1	TRBJ2-7	.	.	TGCAGTGCTAGGGGGCTACAGACCTACGAGCAGTACTTC	CSARGLQTYEQYF
15	TRBV29-1	TRBJ1-2	.	few	TGCAGCGTTGATATTAGCGACAGGACTCCGAATGGCTACACCTTC	CSVDISDRTPNGYTF
15	TRBV7-9	TRBJ1-2	.	many	TGTGCCAGCAGCTTCGGTCAGGGAGGGAACTATGGCTACACCTTC	CASSFGQGGNYGYTF
15	TRBV7-8	TRBJ1-1	.	.	TGTGCCAGCAGCTTTCAGGGACCGAGGAACACTGAAGCTTTCTTT	CASSFQGPRNTEAFF
12	TRBV29-1	TRBJ2-3	.	.	TGCAGCGTCATCCAGGAGGCAGATACGCAGTATTTT	CSVIQEADTQYF
18	TRBV7-4	TRBJ2-2	.	.	TGTGCCAGCAGCCCACACTACGTGGGAGCGGATAACACCGGGGAGCTGTTTTTT	CASSPHYVGADNTGELFF
14	TRBV4-1	TRBJ2-2	.	few	TGCGCCAGCAGCCAAGTATATGGACCCGGGGAGCTGTTTTTT	CASSQVYGPGELFF
16	TRBV5-6	TRBJ2-1	TRBD2	.	TGTGCCAGCAGCTTGGTTCAGCGGGAGAGTCTCAATGAGCAGTTCTTC	CASSLVQRESLNEQFF
14	TRBV5-1	TRBJ1-1	.	few	TGCGCCAGCAGCTTCACAGGGTCCAACACTGAAGCTTTCTTT	CASSFTGSNTEAFF